In this sample, the clone carrying this T cell receptor (beta chain) turned up a few times. TCRdb re-called the 5' RACE reads with MiXCR, one entry per CDR3 protein. The table has around 310,000 distinct CDR3 sequences, approximately 4.5% seen once; the top ten hold approximately 20%. Germline CDR1 is MNHEY and CDR2 is SVGEGT. V was shortened by 7 bases and J by 4 bases, with 14 bases between the two germline ends. The CDR3 is made up of 14 amino acids. This sample was included in a study of T cells after yellow fever vaccination. Sequenced material: PBMCs, taken 15 days after the yellow fever booster vaccination. This receptor was identified in a man between 18 and 29 years old who received the YFV17D yellow fever vaccine. J is TRBJ1-5 and V is TRBV6-2 or TRBV6-3, with D maybe TRBD1 (5 bases). In DNA, the CDR3 is TGTGCCAGCAAGGTAGACAGTGAAAATCAGCCCCAGCATTTT. Translated: CASKVDSENQPQHF.